The 24 T cell receptor beta chains in this list originate from one sample, sequenced in a study of T cell repertoires in cytomegalovirus infection. Using its own MiXCR run on the reads, TCRdb lists one record per CDR3 protein. The sample gives about 190,000 distinct CDR3 sequences, about 30% of which show up once; approximately 30% is in the top ten. Sample: PBMCs. Every receptor here comes from a human donor in good health (CMV status not recorded). Some clones in this sample may be carry-over from other donors' samples.

This chain links TRBV6-2 or TRBV6-3 with TRBJ1-5; weak D call: TRBD1 (5 bases). This CDR3 spans 14 amino acids. Trimming stripped 2 bases from V and 5 bases from J, with 10 bases between. Looked up from germline, CDR1 is MNHEY and CDR2 is SVGEGT. CDR3 in amino acids: CASSYPGGDQPQHF. CDR3 DNA sequence: TGTGCCAGCAGTTACCCGGGGGGGGATCAGCCCCAGCATTTT.

The V and J genes are TRBV20-1 and TRBJ2-7, with TRBD2 matching 11 bases. The CDR3 covers 15 residues. CDR1 DFQATT and CDR2 SNEGSKA come from the germline V gene (reference sequence). J lost 2 bases, V lost 3 bases, and 6 bases had no gene match. DNA for the CDR3: TGCAGTGCTAGGGGAGATAGCGGGGGGGCCTACGAGCAGTACTTC. This translates into CSARGDSGGAYEQYF.

At least ten counts were recorded for this clonotype. This chain connects TRBV7-2 to TRBJ1-2; TRBD1 matches 8 bases. Looked up from germline, CDR1 is SGHTA and CDR2 is FQGNSA. CDR3 length equals 15 residues. Trimming removed 5 bases from V and 1 base from J; junction bases left unmatched: 6. The CDR3 coding sequence is TGTGCCAGCAGCCCAAGGACAGGGCATAACTATGGCTACACCTTC. Its protein product is CASSPRTGHNYGYTF.

The V gene is TRBV12-3 or TRBV12-4, the J gene TRBJ1-2; D might be TRBD1 (5 bases). The CDR3 has 13 residues. V was shortened by 5 bases and J by 8 bases, with 15 bases between the two germline ends. Here the CDR3 DNA reads TGTGCCAGCAGTACTGGGACGCCCGGGGGCTACACCTTC. As protein: CASSTGTPGGYTF.

Only a few counts were recorded for this clonotype. The rearrangement joins TRBV6-5 to TRBJ1-5; D is possibly TRBD1 (6 bases). Germline V lookup: CDR1 MNHEY, CDR2 SVGAGI. Trimming removed 6 bases at V and 6 bases at J, with 15 bases between. This CDR3 spans 14 amino acids. The chain's CDR3 is CASRGEIGGQPQHF. The CDR3 nucleotides are TGTGCCAGCAGGGGAGAAATAGGGGGTCAGCCCCAGCATTTT.

J is TRBJ2-5 and V is TRBV20-1, with TRBD2 identical over 7 bases. CDR1 DFQATT and CDR2 SNEGSKA come from the germline V gene (reference sequence). Trimming cost V 5 bases and J 4 bases; bases outside gene matches: 7. This CDR3 region has 13 residues. CDR3 DNA: TGCAGTGCTGAAAAAATAGCGGGAGAGACCCAGTACTTC. This sequence encodes CSAEKIAGETQYF.

This clonotype occurred a few times. The chain combines TRBV25-1 with TRBJ1-1; 8 positions agree with TRBD1. From germline, CDR1 is MGHDK and CDR2 SYGVNS. The CDR3 runs 15 residues. V lost 1 base, J lost 4 bases, and 5 bases stayed unmatched. The CDR3 sequence is CASSEWDRLATEAFF. In DNA, the CDR3 is TGTGCCAGCAGTGAATGGGACAGGTTGGCCACTGAAGCTTTCTTT.

The sample holds a few counts of this clonotype. The chain couples TRBV19 to TRBJ1-2; D is perhaps TRBD1 (5 bases). Trimming removed 4 bases at V and 4 bases at J, with 7 bases between. The CDR3 consists of 12 residues. Per the germline V gene, CDR1 is LNHDA and CDR2 is SQIVND (reference sequence). CDR3 in amino acids: CASSRGTYGYTF. CDR3 bases: TGTGCCAGTAGTAGAGGGACCTATGGCTACACCTTC.

This rearrangement joins TRBV11-2 to TRBJ2-5; D unclear. The CDR3 is 13 amino acids. Germline V lookup: CDR1 SGHAT, CDR2 FQNNGV. With 1 base removed from V and 5 bases from J, the gap between germline ends came to 8 bases. CDR3 amino acids: CASSLGSLETQYF. The CDR3 DNA reads as TGTGCCAGCAGCTTAGGCAGTCTGGAGACCCAGTACTTC.

The V call is TRBV19, the J call TRBJ1-1; D is unresolved. Trimming left V 3 bases short and J 3 bases short, with 14 bases between. The CDR3 consists of 15 residues. CDR1 and CDR2 (germline): LNHDA, SQIVND (reference sequence). In nucleotides, the CDR3 is TGTGCCAGTAGTATGGGTTTAAGTTGGCACACTGAAGCTTTCTTT. It translates to CASSMGLSWHTEAFF.

This clonotype showed up just a few times. This sequence joins TRBV6-1 and TRBJ1-3, with D perhaps TRBD1 (5 bases). Germline-derived CDR1 and CDR2 are MNHNS and SASEGT. Between the trimmed V and J ends, which lost 5 bases and 1 base, there was a span of 12 bases. The CDR3 totals 15 residues. This CDR3 is CASSYGTASGNTIYF. CDR3 bases: TGTGCCAGCAGTTATGGGACCGCATCTGGAAACACCATATATTTT.

This clonotype was picked up a small number of times. CDR3 protein: CATSGQGQNEQFF. For the CDR3, the DNA is TGTGCCACCTCGGGACAGGGTCAGAATGAGCAGTTCTTC. V usage is TRBV6-5 and J usage is TRBJ2-1, with 9 bases matching TRBD1. Losses at the gene ends were 10 bases for V and 7 bases for J; bases not matched to a gene: 8. Germline V gene sequence: CDR1 MNHEY, CDR2 SVGAGI. This CDR3 spans 13 amino acids.

This rearrangement joins TRBV2 to TRBJ2-3; D is possibly TRBD1 (6 bases). The ends were cut back, 10 bases at V and 0 bases at J, with 17 bases in the middle. The CDR3 covers 15 residues. The germline V gene has CDR1 SNHLY and CDR2 FYNNEI. The CDR3: CATSATGISTDTQYF. CDR3 DNA sequence: TGTGCCACCAGCGCTACAGGGATTAGCACAGATACGCAGTATTTT. Looking up the rest from reference TRBV2 and TRBJ2-3 gives the full variable domain: EPEVTQTPSHQVTQMGQEVILRCVPISNHLYFYWYRQILGQKVEFLVSFYNNEISEKSEIFDDQFSVERPDGSNFTLKIRSTKLEDSAMYFCATSATGISTDTQYFGPGTRLTVL.

This clonotype has only a few counts. The chain has TRBV7-3 and TRBJ2-7; D remains ambiguous. V lost 4 bases and J lost 7, with 8 bases in between. Germline lookup yields CDR1 SGHTA and CDR2 FQGTGA. This CDR3 is 11 amino acids long. The CDR3 here is CASSWTAEQYF. CDR3 nucleotide sequence: TGTGCCAGCAGCTGGACCGCTGAGCAGTACTTC.

The V gene is TRBV11-2, the J gene TRBJ1-1; D remains unclear. Trimming removed 0 bases at V and 1 base at J, with 9 bases between. The germline CDR1 and CDR2 sequences are SGHAT and FQNNGV. CDR3 length: 15 residues. CDR3 protein: CASSLDLGRNTEAFF. As DNA, the CDR3 is TGTGCCAGCAGCTTAGATCTAGGGAGGAACACTGAAGCTTTCTTT.

The chain employs TRBV19 and TRBJ2-3; 14 positions match TRBD2. The CDR3 runs to 16 residues. Trimming at V came to 7 bases and at J to 3 bases, leaving 6 bases not matched to a gene. CDR1 and CDR2 from the germline V gene are LNHDA and SQIVND (reference sequence). CDR3 amino acids: CASTVTSGGDTDTQYF. CDR3 bases: TGTGCCAGTACCGTGACTAGCGGGGGGGATACAGATACGCAGTATTTT.

This clonotype appeared many times. The chain carries TRBV7-3 and TRBJ1-1, with D unresolved. This CDR3 contains 15 residues. CDR1 and CDR2 (germline): SGHTA, FQGTGA. With 1 base removed from V and 3 bases from J, the gap between germline ends came to 12 bases. In DNA, the CDR3 is TGTGCCAGCAGCTTAAACGGGCTAGGTGACACTGAAGCTTTCTTT. Translating gives CASSLNGLGDTEAFF. Combining the CDR3 with reference TRBV7-3 and TRBJ1-1 gives the whole variable domain GAGVSQTPSNKVTEKGKYVELRCDPISGHTALYWYRQSLGQGPEFLIYFQGTGAADDSGLPNDRFFAVRPEGSVSTLKIQRTERGDSAVYLCASSLNGLGDTEAFFGQGTRLTVV.

V is TRBV14 and J is TRBJ2-5; no clear D. Germline loops: CDR1 SGHDN, CDR2 FVKESK. V shed 2 bases and J shed 1 base, with 8 bases lying between them. The CDR3 totals 14 residues. The CDR3 is CASSQLGFQETQYF. CDR3 nucleotides: TGTGCCAGCAGCCAATTGGGCTTCCAAGAGACCCAGTACTTC.

This clonotype was found many times. The chain carries TRBV7-2 and TRBJ2-2; 9 bases match TRBD2. From germline, CDR1 is SGHTA and CDR2 FQGNSA. This CDR3 spans 14 amino acids. After removal of 8 bases from V and 3 bases from J, the junction contained 4 bases not matched to a gene. The DNA for the CDR3 is TGTGCCAGCGCGGGGGGGCCACACACCGGGGAGCTGTTTTTT. This sequence encodes CASAGGPHTGELFF.

This clonotype was seen repeatedly, ten times or more. This chain joins TRBV7-8 and TRBJ1-1; 7 positions agree with TRBD1. Germline assignment: CDR1 SGHVS and CDR2 FQNEAQ. The CDR3 has 16 amino acids. V trimming: 3 bases; J trimming: 4 bases; junction bases outside the gene matches: 11. CDR3 nucleotide sequence: TGTGCCAGCAGCTTTCCCCGGACAGGCGCTATCACTGAAGCTTTCTTT. Amino acid sequence: CASSFPRTGAITEAFF.

The chain employs TRBV11-3 and TRBJ2-2, with 9 bases fitting TRBD1. The length of the CDR3 is 17 residues. Germline trimming cut 1 base from V and 3 bases from J; bases unmatched to any gene: 6. The germline CDR1 and CDR2 sequences are SGHNT and YENEEA. The CDR3 DNA sequence: TGTGCCAGCAGCTTAGTTTATGGGACAGGGCACACCGGGGAGCTGTTTTTT. Translation: CASSLVYGTGHTGELFF. Using reference TRBV11-3 and TRBJ2-2 for the parts outside the CDR3, the full variable domain is EAGVVQSPRYKIIEKKQPVAFWCNPISGHNTLYWYLQNLGQGPELLIRYENEEAVDDSQLPKDRFSAERLKGVDSTLKIQPAELGDSAVYLCASSLVYGTGHTGELFFGEGSRLTVL.

The genes are TRBV2 and TRBJ1-2; TRBD1 might be the D (5 bases). Deletions cut 5 bases from V and 3 bases from J, with 16 bases between. The CDR3 runs to 15 residues. The germline CDR1 and CDR2 sequences are SNHLY and FYNNEI. The CDR3 is CASSYDHPGDYGYTF. DNA of the CDR3: TGTGCCAGCAGTTACGACCATCCGGGGGACTATGGCTACACCTTC. The variable domain in full, with the rest retrieved from reference TRBV2 and TRBJ1-2, is EPEVTQTPSHQVTQMGQEVILRCVPISNHLYFYWYRQILGQKVEFLVSFYNNEISEKSEIFDDQFSVERPDGSNFTLKIRSTKLEDSAMYFCASSYDHPGDYGYTFGSGTRLTVV.

The chain uses TRBV12-5 and TRBJ1-4; possibly TRBD1 for D (5 bases). Germline values: CDR1 LGHNT, CDR2 FRNRAP. The CDR3 spans 16 residues. Trimming stripped 1 base from V and 8 bases from J, with 17 bases between. The CDR3 loop reads CASGLGDSAWGEKLFF. The CDR3 DNA reads as TGTGCTAGTGGTTTGGGAGACTCCGCTTGGGGGGAAAAACTGTTTTTT.

The sample holds a few counts of this clonotype. The chain links TRBV7-8 to TRBJ2-2; D remains unclear. The CDR3 length is 14 residues. Between the trimmed V and J ends, which lost 1 base and 1 base, there was a span of 4 bases. CDR1 and CDR2 (germline): SGHVS, FQNEAQ. CDR3 nucleotide sequence: TGTGCCAGCAGCTTAGTCGAGAACACCGGGGAGCTGTTTTTT. This codes for CASSLVENTGELFF.